Included here is one T cell receptor beta chain sequence, with context. Antigen unknown. Germline V gene data show CDR1 as SGHRS and CDR2 as YFSETQ. This CDR3 comprises 15 residues. Trimming took off 4 bases at V and 7 bases at J, with 17 bases between the two ends. This specimen comes from a study of T cell responses to AZD1222 COVID-19 vaccine. Study-level findings and limits: Of spike-specific TCRs, nearly half reportedly target regions left unmutated in variants. Spike was spanned by vaccine-associated CD4 TCRs, with dominance at 160-218 and 743-854. Scientists sampled the repertoires only once the peak T cell response had passed. Elevations in Spike-specific TCR breadth and depth followed administration of two AZD1222 doses.

Repertoires were generated with immunoSEQ multiplex PCR, while TCRdb's copy carries only in-frame clones and drops some. The sample gives about 81,000 clones, roughly 90% of which show up once; 8% is in the top ten. The sequence was obtained from an adult who received the AZD1222 COVID-19 vaccine. V gene TRBV5-1 combines with J gene TRBJ1-4; a possible D gene is TRBD1 (5 bases). This specimen was peripheral blood, taken 28 days after the second AZD1222 dose. CDR3 sequence reads: CASSPVAGLSEKLFF. The CDR3, as DNA: TGCGCCAGCAGCCCCGTAGCGGGGCTCAGTGAAAAACTGTTTTTT.